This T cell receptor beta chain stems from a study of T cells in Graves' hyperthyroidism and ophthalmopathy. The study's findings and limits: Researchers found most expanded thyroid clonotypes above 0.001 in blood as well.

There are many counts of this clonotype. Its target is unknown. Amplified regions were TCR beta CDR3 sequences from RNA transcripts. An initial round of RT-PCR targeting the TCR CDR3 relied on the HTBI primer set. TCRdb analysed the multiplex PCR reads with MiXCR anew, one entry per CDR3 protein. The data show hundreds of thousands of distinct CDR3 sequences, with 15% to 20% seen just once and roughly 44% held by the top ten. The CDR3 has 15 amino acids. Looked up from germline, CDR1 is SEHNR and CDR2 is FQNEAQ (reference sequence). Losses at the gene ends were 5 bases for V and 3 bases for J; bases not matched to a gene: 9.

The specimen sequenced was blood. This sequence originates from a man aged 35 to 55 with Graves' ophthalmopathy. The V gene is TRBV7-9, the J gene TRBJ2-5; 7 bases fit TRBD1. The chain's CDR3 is CASSPLQGREETQYF. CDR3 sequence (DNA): TGTGCCAGCAGCCCCCTACAGGGGCGGGAAGAGACCCAGTACTTC.